This T cell receptor beta chain was documented in a study of T cell repertoires in cytomegalovirus infection. Trimming took off 2 bases at V and 6 bases at J, with 16 bases between the two ends. CDR1 and CDR2 from the germline V gene are MDHEN and SYDVKM. The CDR3 extends over 16 amino acids. This clonotype has only a few counts. Antigen specificity is unknown. One entry per CDR3 protein, called by TCRdb with MiXCR from the reads. Of some 940,000 distinct CDR3 sequences listed, about a third were seen once; the top ten hold 11% to 15%. This sample comprised cultured CD8+ T cells from PBMCs, obtained from culture after CMV antigen stimulation. The receptor's source is a human donor in good health (CMV status not recorded). Some clones in this sample may be carry-over from other donors' samples. This chain joins TRBV28 and TRBJ2-2; perhaps TRBD1 as D (7 bases). In nucleotides, the CDR3 is TGTGCCAGCAGTTTACTTTTGACAGGGAGGTCCGGGGAGCTGTTTTTT. This sequence encodes CASSLLLTGRSGELFF.